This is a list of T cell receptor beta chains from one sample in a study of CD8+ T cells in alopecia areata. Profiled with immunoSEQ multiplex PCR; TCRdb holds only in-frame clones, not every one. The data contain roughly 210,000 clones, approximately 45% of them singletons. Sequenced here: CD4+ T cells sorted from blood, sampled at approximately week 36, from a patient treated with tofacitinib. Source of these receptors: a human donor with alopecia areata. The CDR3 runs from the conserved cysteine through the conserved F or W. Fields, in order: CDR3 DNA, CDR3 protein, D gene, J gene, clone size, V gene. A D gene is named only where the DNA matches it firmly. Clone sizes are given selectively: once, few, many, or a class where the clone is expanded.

cdr3_nt: TGTGCCATCAGGAACACCGGGGAGCTGTTTTTT; cdr3_aa: CAIRNTGELFF; d_call: NA; j_call: TRBJ2-2; clone_size: NA; v_call: TRBV10-3
cdr3_nt: TGCAGCGCTGGGACTAGCGCGACGGCCTACGAGCAGTACTTC; cdr3_aa: CSAGTSATAYEQYF; d_call: TRBD2; j_call: TRBJ2-7; clone_size: NA; v_call: TRBV29-1
cdr3_nt: TGTGCCAGCAGCTTACAAGCGGGGTACGAGCAGTACTTC; cdr3_aa: CASSLQAGYEQYF; d_call: TRBD2; j_call: TRBJ2-7; clone_size: NA; v_call: TRBV7-2
cdr3_nt: TGTGCCAGCAGTTACTCCCGGGACGAGCAGTTCTTC; cdr3_aa: CASSYSRDEQFF; d_call: NA; j_call: TRBJ2-1; clone_size: NA; v_call: TRBV6-6
cdr3_nt: TGTGCCTGGAGTGTAAAGGGGACGGGTAATCAGCCCCAGCATTTT; cdr3_aa: CAWSVKGTGNQPQHF; d_call: NA; j_call: TRBJ1-5; clone_size: few; v_call: TRBV30
cdr3_nt: TGTGCCAGCTCACCTCCGGGACAGGGGCAAGAGACCCAGTACTTC; cdr3_aa: CASSPPGQGQETQYF; d_call: TRBD1; j_call: TRBJ2-5; clone_size: NA; v_call: TRBV18
cdr3_nt: TGTGCCAGCAGCGTAGCTACGAGGGAGCCCTACAATGAGCAGTTCTTC; cdr3_aa: CASSVATREPYNEQFF; d_call: NA; j_call: TRBJ2-1; clone_size: NA; v_call: TRBV9
cdr3_nt: TGTGCCAGTAGTCTCGACGGGACCAAAAACATTCAGTACTTC; cdr3_aa: CASSLDGTKNIQYF; d_call: NA; j_call: TRBJ2-4; clone_size: few; v_call: TRBV19
cdr3_nt: TGCGCCAGCAGCCAGCAGTCGTACCAAGAGACCCAGTACTTC; cdr3_aa: CASSQQSYQETQYF; d_call: NA; j_call: TRBJ2-5; clone_size: NA; v_call: TRBV4-3
cdr3_nt: TGTGCCAGCAGCTTATTTGTCTTGACTAGCGGGAGTGGTGGGGCCAACGTCCTGACTTTC; cdr3_aa: CASSLFVLTSGSGGANVLTF; d_call: TRBD2; j_call: TRBJ2-6; clone_size: few; v_call: TRBV5-5